Below, 10 T cell receptor beta chains from the same sample are listed, as sequenced in a study of T cells in localized non-small cell lung cancer. TCRdb keeps only in-frame clones here, not all; method: immunoSEQ multiplex PCR. This table has thousands of clones, roughly 25% appearing once. The source material was lung tumor tissue, sampled before any cancer treatment. These receptors originate from a female donor older than 55 with stage I lung adenocarcinoma.

This clone qualifies as medium-sized. V and J are TRBV11-3 and TRBJ2-3, with 8 bases identical to TRBD1. The CDR3 is 16 residues long. Trimming at V came to 3 bases and at J to 2 bases, leaving 7 bases not matched to a gene. Per germline, CDR1 SGHNT and CDR2 YENEEA. CDR3 sequence (DNA): TGTGCCAGCAGCTTGGCCAGGGGGCCATACACAGATACGCAGTATTTT. Amino acid sequence: CASSLARGPYTDTQYF.

J is TRBJ2-5 and V is TRBV19; possibly TRBD1 or TRBD2 for D (5 bases each). The CDR3 runs to 16 residues. Trimming removed 5 bases at V and 4 bases at J, with 20 bases between. Germline V gene lookup returns CDR1 LNHDA and CDR2 SQIVND (reference sequence). The CDR3 bases are TGTGCCAGTAGTGTAACACTAGGGACGGCGGGAGAGACCCAGTACTTC. Translation: CASSVTLGTAGETQYF. The full variable domain, with the rest looked up from reference TRBV19 and TRBJ2-5, is DGGITQSPKYLFRKEGQNVTLSCEQNLNHDAMYWYRQDPGQGLRLIYYSQIVNDFQKGDIAEGYSVSREKKESFPLTVTSAQKNPTAFYLCASSVTLGTAGETQYFGPGTRLLVL.

This clone is judged medium-sized (0.01 to 0.1%). The chain has TRBV7-6 and TRBJ1-4; D is ambiguous. Trimming left V 5 bases short and J 0 bases short, with 10 bases between. CDR3 length: 15 amino acids. From germline, CDR1 is SGHVS and CDR2 FNYEAQ. The CDR3: CASSTRRSTNEKLFF. The DNA for the CDR3 is TGTGCCAGCAGCACTCGAAGGTCAACTAATGAAAAACTGTTTTTT.

V is TRBV19 and J is TRBJ1-5; D ambiguous. This CDR3 has 12 residues. Germline V gene data show CDR1 as LNHDA and CDR2 as SQIVND (reference sequence). Deletions cut 6 bases from V and 4 bases from J, with 7 bases between. The CDR3: CASSLSNQPQHF. CDR3 coding DNA: TGTGCCAGTAGCCTTAGTAATCAGCCCCAGCATTTT.

Relative to its sample, this clone is hyperexpanded. This chain joins TRBV6-8 and TRBJ1-1; 8 nucleotides agree with TRBD1. The CDR3 is made up of 17 amino acids. The J segment lost 0 bases and the V segment lost 4 bases, leaving 10 bases of the junction unmatched. Germline V gene sequence: CDR1 MNHGY, CDR2 SAAAGT. The CDR3 region has the DNA TGTGCCAGCAGTTCCGGATCCTGGGACAGGATGAACACTGAAGCTTTCTTT. Translating gives CASSSGSWDRMNTEAFF.

The sample holds a few counts of this clone. The J gene is TRBJ2-1, the V gene TRBV11-3; 7 bases fit TRBD2. The V and J ends lost 2 bases and 0 bases, in that order; junction bases with no gene match: 4. Germline V CDR1 and CDR2: SGHNT, YENEEA. The CDR3 has 16 amino acids. In nucleotides, the CDR3 is TGTGCCAGCAGCTTAACTCGCGGGAGCTCCTACAATGAGCAGTTCTTC. This gives the protein CASSLTRGSSYNEQFF.

V and J are TRBV30 and TRBJ2-7; possibly TRBD1 or TRBD2 for D (5 bases each). The CDR3 is 13 amino acids. With 1 base removed from V and 6 bases from J, the gap between germline ends came to 13 bases. The germline CDR1 and CDR2 sequences are GTSNPN and SVGIG (reference sequence). The CDR3 region is CAWSEIGGTEQYF. The CDR3 DNA follows: TGTGCCTGGAGTGAGATAGGTGGGACCGAGCAGTACTTC.

The CDR3 DNA reads TGTGCCAGCACCAATGCGGGACAGGGTCGAAGGGGGCAGTACTTC. Translating gives CASTNAGQGRRGQYF. The V and J genes are TRBV6-8 and TRBJ2-7; 9 nucleotides agree with TRBD1. Germline CDR1 MNHGY, CDR2 SAAAGT. The CDR3 spans 15 residues. The trim removed 7 bases at V and 9 bases at J, leaving 16 bases unmatched.

The chain carries TRBV28 and TRBJ1-5; maybe TRBD1 (5 bases). Germline CDR1 MDHEN, CDR2 SYDVKM. This CDR3 spans 15 amino acids. The V gene lost 2 bases and the J gene lost 0 bases, with 8 bases spanning the gap. The CDR3 loop is CASSLLGVSNQPQHF. CDR3 in DNA: TGTGCCAGCAGTTTACTAGGGGTTAGCAATCAGCCCCAGCATTTT. The full variable domain, with the rest looked up from reference TRBV28 and TRBJ1-5, is DVKVTQSSRYLVKRTGEKVFLECVQDMDHENMFWYRQDPGLGLRLIYFSYDVKMKEKGDIPEGYSVSREKKERFSLILESASTNQTSMYLCASSLLGVSNQPQHFGDGTRLSIL.

This clone appeared a single time. The V and J genes are TRBV19 and TRBJ2-2; 8 nucleotides line up with TRBD2. Germline V gives CDR1 LNHDA, CDR2 SQIVND (reference sequence). The CDR3 contains 16 residues. Trimming at V came to 4 bases and at J to 1 base, leaving 5 bases not matched to a gene. The CDR3 coding sequence is TGTGCCAGTAGTAAGACTAGCGCTCTGAACACCGGGGAGCTGTTTTTT. It translates to CASSKTSALNTGELFF. Using reference TRBV19 and TRBJ2-2 for the parts outside the CDR3, the full variable domain is DGGITQSPKYLFRKEGQNVTLSCEQNLNHDAMYWYRQDPGQGLRLIYYSQIVNDFQKGDIAEGYSVSREKKESFPLTVTSAQKNPTAFYLCASSKTSALNTGELFFGEGSRLTVL.